This T cell receptor (beta chain) derives from a study of Graves' ophthalmopathy and Graves' hyperthyroidism. Findings and caveats of the study: Blood also held most thyroid clonotypes expanded above 0.001 frequency. In separating ophthalmopathy from stable hyperthyroidism, a 13-signature model achieved about 90% sensitivity and approximately 80% specificity.

About this clonotype itself: The antigen is undetermined. Germline is not matched at one junction end, which may reflect a read error.

This CDR3 has 15 residues. Germline values: CDR1 SGHAT, CDR2 FQDESV (reference sequence). Amplification targeted the TCR beta CDR3 regions, with RNA transcripts as the source material. The first round was an RT-PCR with HTBI primers, and the second round was a multiplex PCR. TCRdb passed the multiplex PCR reads through MiXCR, listing each CDR3 protein once. In the table there are hundreds of thousands of distinct CDR3 sequences, 35% to 50% of which are singletons. None of the included patients had other autoimmune diseases, uncontrolled infections, pregnancy or lactation, as these led to exclusion. The chain couples TRBV11-1 to TRBJ1-5; tentatively, D is TRBD1 (6 bases). The sequenced sample consisted of peripheral blood. The sequence was obtained from an adult man with Graves' ophthalmopathy. The CDR3 coding sequence is TGCGCCAGCAGCATACGCCAGGGGTTGAATCAGCCCCAGCATTTT. Translating gives CASSIRQGLNQPQHF.